One T cell receptor beta chain is described in this entry. It lacks a known antigen. Compared with germline, one end of the junction differs, possibly owing to a read error. The germline V gene encodes CDR1 MNHNS and CDR2 SASEGT. Measured from the cysteine to the phenylalanine, the CDR3 is 13 residues long. Just CDR3 DNA is preserved here, 39 bases in frame from base 1. Bulk unsorted tissue served as the source for RNA extraction, and RNA quality was assessed using a NanoDrop ND-1000 and an Agilent 2100. Normal lung samples were distant non-tumor tissue taken more than 3 cm from the tumor edge. All donors had newly diagnosed lung cancer, had not received prior chemotherapy, and were admitted for thoracic surgery in China between August and November 2014. Patients with previous radiotherapy or chemotherapy, or with another concurrent cancer, were excluded from the study. Pieces of surgical tissue measuring about 1-2.2 cm3 were kept in RNAlater solution and stored at -80 degrees C until use.

This sample was included in a study of tumor and adjacent non-tumor tissue in lung cancer (dated by TCRdb to between 2017 and 2018). With regard to the full study: Of the cohort, about a dozen patients had adenocarcinoma, 2 had squamous cell carcinoma and 1 had small cell lung cancer. Sequencing generated a total of around 120 million productive TCRbeta reads, averaging roughly 4.2 million reads per sample. Ages among the roughly 15 patients ranged from roughly 30 to 76 years, there were roughly 10 men and 5 women, and disease was at TNM stage I to III. The study compared bulk TCRbeta repertoires between lung tumor tissue and matched distant non-tumor lung tissue from over 13 lung cancer patients. TCRbeta CDR3 sequencing was performed on about 29 paired specimens, with one tumor sample and one normal lung sample collected per patient. Broader findings and caveats from the paper: TCR diversity was significantly higher in younger patients, and higher tumor TCR diversity was associated with shorter overall and disease-free survival. Only about 16 patients were included in the cohort, and the need for larger samples and more detailed clinical data was noted by the authors. The top 100 clones made up a significantly larger cumulative share of the repertoire in normal lung than in tumor tissue. Peripheral blood was not sequenced, so blood TCRbeta repertoires in these lung cancer patients were not examined. TCR diversity (inverse Simpson) was significantly higher in tumor than in normal lung tissue (about 400 vs 150, P = 0.0075, Mann-Whitney U test). Neither the sequencing platform nor unique molecular identifiers are named or mentioned anywhere in the methods.

Library preparation was by multiplex PCR. The reads were generated on an Illumina HiSeq 2500. Following protocols modified from ARM-PCR, the researchers constructed TCRbeta libraries through three rounds of nested PCR with primers (Table S4). PCR products of 200-500 bp were gel-excised and purified with the QIAquick gel extraction kit before sequencing. The paper's data handling went like this. Trimmomatic was used to clean the reads, FLASH was used to merge the reads into complete CDR3 sequences, and MiTCR was used to assign the reads to V(D)J germline segments. Clonal diversity was calculated as the inverse Simpson's index using VDJtools. A read counted as productive if the sequence was in-frame and lacked a premature stop codon. Using fastp at Q25 and MiXCR, TCRdb reprocessed the public reads and kept productive beta chains. Rows matching on CDR3 protein sequence are summarized as one entry with the most common DNA and genes. In this record, the V and J calls reflect TCRdb's handling and not the investigators' own analysis. The sample contains approximately 44,000 distinct CDR3 sequences, more than 50% of them found a single time. 45% of the sample is in the top ten clones.

Sequences were obtained from distant non-tumor lung tissue. This TCR was sampled from a man in his fifties or sixties with non-small cell lung cancer. The chain is made from TRBV6-1 and TRBJ2-1, with the D gene not clear enough to name. The CDR3 amino acid sequence is: CTSSPKGNNEEFF. The nucleotides are TGTACCAGCAGCCCGAAAGGGAACAATGAGGAGTTCTTC.